The 14 T cell receptor beta chains in this list originate from one sample, sequenced in a study of neurological immune-mediated disorders. TCRdb processed the 5' RACE reads anew with MiXCR; each CDR3 protein has one entry. The table records 90,000 to 150,000 distinct CDR3 sequences, roughly 3.2% of them present only once. The sequencing sample was made of PBMCs. Receptor source: a young woman with multiple sclerosis.

The sample holds many counts of this clonotype. V and J are TRBV5-1 and TRBJ1-2; possibly TRBD1 for D (6 bases). V gave up 0 bases and J gave up 3 bases, with 12 bases separating them. This CDR3 spans 15 amino acids. Germline assignment: CDR1 SGHRS and CDR2 YFSETQ. The CDR3 is CASSLVGGADYGYTF. The CDR3 bases are TGCGCCAGCAGCTTGGTTGGGGGCGCGGACTATGGCTACACCTTC.

This clonotype was detected a few times. The V call is TRBV6-1, the J call TRBJ1-4, with D hard to call. The CDR3 contains 12 residues. The V gene lost 4 bases and the J gene lost 8 bases, with 8 bases spanning the gap. CDR1 and CDR2 from the germline V gene are MNHNS and SASEGT. In DNA, the CDR3 is TGTGCCAGCAGTGGACATCGGGAAAAACTGTTTTTT. Translated: CASSGHREKLFF.

This clonotype was counted at least ten times. The gene calls are TRBV5-1 and TRBJ2-5, with TRBD1 as a possible D gene (6 bases). Germline V gene sequence: CDR1 SGHRS, CDR2 YFSETQ. V gave up 4 bases and J gave up 4 bases, with 14 bases separating them. The CDR3 runs to 14 residues. CDR3 sequence (DNA): TGCGCCAGCAGCGACACAGGGTGGGGAGAGACCCAGTACTTC. Its protein product is CASSDTGWGETQYF.

The sample holds many counts of this clonotype. V usage is TRBV5-5 and J usage is TRBJ2-7; no definite D call. This CDR3 is 15 amino acids long. Trimming took 0 bases from V and 2 from J, leaving 12 bases between them. Germline loops: CDR1 SGHKS, CDR2 YYEKEE (reference sequence). DNA of the CDR3: TGTGCCAGCAGCTTGGCCGTAGCCGTAGCCTACGAGCAGTACTTC. Translating gives CASSLAVAVAYEQYF.

The sample holds many counts of this clonotype. CDR3 amino acids: CSALKRGSGNTIYF. CDR3 DNA sequence: TGCAGTGCTCTTAAAAGGGGATCTGGAAACACCATATATTTT. The V gene is TRBV20-1, the J gene TRBJ1-3, with D possibly being TRBD1 (5 bases). This CDR3 contains 14 residues. Germline values: CDR1 DFQATT, CDR2 SNEGSKA (reference sequence). V was clipped by 5 bases and J by 1 base, with 12 bases between them.

This clonotype was seen many times. The genes are TRBV6-5 and TRBJ2-5; D not certain. Germline CDR1 MNHEY, CDR2 SVGAGI. V lost 6 bases, J lost 1 base, and 15 bases lay in between. The CDR3 spans 15 residues. The CDR3 coding sequence is TGTGCCAGCAGGGATGGGTCGGTGGCCCAAGAGACCCAGTACTTC. Amino acids: CASRDGSVAQETQYF.

This clonotype was observed many times. The chain recombines TRBV7-6 with TRBJ2-1, with 10 bases identical to TRBD1. Germline-derived CDR1 and CDR2 are SGHVS and FNYEAQ. The J segment lost 8 bases and the V segment lost 0 bases, leaving 10 bases of the junction unmatched. The CDR3 length is 17 residues. The DNA for the CDR3 is TGTGCCAGCAGCTTAGCGACCGGGACAGGGGCGAGGGATGAGCAGTTCTTC. Its translation is CASSLATGTGARDEQFF.

About this clonotype itself: This could be a read error, since a much larger clone is one nucleotide away. The genes are TRBV20-1 and TRBJ2-7, with TRBD2 matching over 7 bases. The CDR3 consists of 12 residues. Germline values: CDR1 DFQATT, CDR2 SNEGSKA (reference sequence). V shed 4 bases, J shed 7 bases, and the junction held 7 bases outside the gene matches. CDR3 coding DNA: TGCAGTGCTACGGGAGGCAGGGAAGAGCAGTACTTC. Protein sequence: CSATGGREEQYF.

This clonotype was picked up many times. The chain is built from TRBV5-1 and TRBJ2-4, with D unresolved. Germline assignment: CDR1 SGHRS and CDR2 YFSETQ. V was trimmed by 4 bases and J by 0 bases, leaving 11 bases between them. The CDR3 spans 15 residues. In nucleotides, the CDR3 is TGCGCCAGCAGCCGAACTAACCTAGCCAAAAACATTCAGTACTTC. Its protein product is CASSRTNLAKNIQYF.

This clonotype was observed many times. V is TRBV29-1 and J is TRBJ2-7; TRBD1 aligns across 10 bases. The trim removed 4 bases at V and 6 bases at J, leaving 6 bases unmatched. The CDR3 length is 13 residues. Germline V lookup: CDR1 SQVTM, CDR2 ANQGSEA. The CDR3 nucleotides read TGCAGCGTTGTGCTGGGACAGGGGTTCGAGCAGTACTTC. It is translated as CSVVLGQGFEQYF.

This clonotype was counted many times. The J gene is TRBJ2-5, the V gene TRBV5-1, with 8 bases lining up with TRBD1. CDR1 and CDR2 (germline): SGHRS, YFSETQ. The CDR3 is 15 amino acids. The V gene end was trimmed by 6 bases and the J gene end by 5 bases; junction bases not matched to a gene: 12. The CDR3 spells CASTSGTGLMETQYF. The CDR3 coding sequence is TGCGCCAGCACCTCCGGGACAGGACTGATGGAGACCCAGTACTTC.

This clonotype was seen at least ten times. This sequence joins TRBV3-1 and TRBJ2-7; D is possibly TRBD2 (5 bases). Trimming took 2 bases from V and 2 from J, leaving 13 bases between them. Germline-derived CDR1 and CDR2 are LGHDT and YNNKEL (reference sequence). The CDR3 consists of 15 residues. CDR3 residues: CASSQKDRGPYEQYF. CDR3 sequence (DNA): TGTGCCAGCAGCCAAAAGGATCGAGGGCCCTACGAGCAGTACTTC.

This clonotype was seen many times. The V and J genes are TRBV20-1 and TRBJ1-1, with D unclear. This CDR3 spans 14 amino acids. CDR1 and CDR2 from the germline V gene are DFQATT and SNEGSKA (reference sequence). The V and J ends lost 6 bases and 5 bases respectively, with 19 bases between them. CDR3 DNA sequence: TGCAGTGCCTCCCTGACGCCCAGAGGGACTGAAGCTTTCTTT. It yields the protein CSASLTPRGTEAFF.

This clonotype appeared many times. The chain joins TRBV12-3 or TRBV12-4 to TRBJ2-7; D is unresolved. V lost 1 base and J 4 bases, leaving 5 bases between the germline ends. The CDR3 runs to 12 residues. In nucleotides, the CDR3 is TGTGCCAGCAGTTTAGAGAAATACGAGCAGTACTTC. Translation gives CASSLEKYEQYF.